Presented here are 23 T cell receptor beta chains from one specimen sequenced in a study of blood T cell repertoires in COVID-19. The repertoire was sequenced with immunoSEQ multiplex PCR; TCRdb's copy has only in-frame clones and lacks some. Among 150,000 to 200,000 clones listed, approximately 80% were seen once. Input material: PBMCs or T cells enriched from blood (not recorded which). The source of these receptors is an older woman who had recovered from COVID-19.

The chain uses TRBV27 and TRBJ2-7, with D possibly matching TRBD1 (5 bases). CDR3 length: 14 residues. The germline V gene has CDR1 MNHEY and CDR2 SMNVEV (reference sequence). Trimming cost V 3 bases and J 0 bases, with 9 bases left between them. The CDR3 reads CASSFNRYSYEQYF. Here the CDR3 DNA reads TGTGCCAGCAGTTTTAACAGGTACTCCTACGAGCAGTACTTC.

The chain is built from TRBV12-3 or TRBV12-4 and TRBJ2-5; D unresolved. The V end lost 3 bases, the J end lost 3 bases, and 2 bases lay between the germline ends. The CDR3 runs to 11 residues. The CDR3 bases are TGTGCCAGCAGTTTCAAAGAGACCCAGTACTTC. It encodes CASSFKETQYF.

CDR3 amino acids: CASSQSTWAGRTDTQYF. CDR3 sequence (DNA): TGTGCCAGCAGCCAGTCAACCTGGGCGGGACGCACAGATACGCAGTATTTT. The V and J genes are TRBV3-1 (or the pseudogene TRBV3-2) and TRBJ2-3; weak D call: TRBD2 (6 bases). The CDR3 spans 17 residues. Trimming shortened V by 3 bases and J by 1 base, and 17 bases separated the two germline ends. CDR1 is LGHDT and CDR2 is YNNKEL in the germline V gene (reference sequence).

The rearrangement joins TRBV28 to TRBJ2-1; D unresolved. Per the germline V gene, CDR1 is MDHEN and CDR2 is SYDVKM. V was shortened by 2 bases and J by 0 bases, with 5 bases between the two germline ends. This CDR3 contains 14 residues. CDR3 loop: CASSLPLSYNEQFF. In nucleotides, the CDR3 is TGTGCCAGCAGTTTACCCCTCTCCTACAATGAGCAGTTCTTC.

This chain uses TRBV12-5 with TRBJ1-1, with D uncertain. CDR1 is LGHNT and CDR2 is FRNRAP in the germline V gene. V lost 6 bases and J lost 5, with 7 bases in between. There are 11 residues in the CDR3. The CDR3 loop reads CASGKTTEAFF. CDR3 DNA sequence: TGTGCTAGTGGGAAGACAACTGAAGCTTTCTTT.

CDR3: CASSLEVRGQWEQYF. The CDR3 DNA is TGTGCCAGCAGCTTAGAGGTCAGGGGTCAGTGGGAGCAGTACTTC. The J gene is TRBJ2-7, the V gene TRBV7-9, with D possibly matching TRBD1 (6 bases). CDR1 SEHNR and CDR2 FQNEAQ come from the germline V gene (reference sequence). CDR3 length equals 15 residues. With 1 base removed from V and 7 bases from J, the gap between germline ends came to 17 bases.

This rearrangement joins TRBV3-1 (or the pseudogene TRBV3-2) to TRBJ2-2, with 8 bases fitting TRBD2. The CDR3 loop spans 16 amino acids. The V segment lost 4 bases and the J segment 4 bases; nucleotides outside the gene matches: 8. Germline CDR1 and CDR2: LGHDT and YNNKEL (reference sequence). Here the CDR3 DNA reads TGTGCCAGCAGCCCTCTAGGCCGGGGGGGCACCGGGGAGCTGTTTTTT. Residues: CASSPLGRGGTGELFF.

The chain carries TRBV18 and TRBJ2-5, with 11 bases lining up with TRBD2. The V gene's germline CDR1 is KGHSH and CDR2 LQKENI. V shed 2 bases, J shed 5 bases, and the junction held 1 base outside the gene matches. The CDR3 is 14 residues long. DNA of the CDR3: TGTGCCAGCTCACCAGTAGCGGGAGGGGAGACCCAGTACTTC. Translation: CASSPVAGGETQYF.

The V and J genes are TRBV7-2 and TRBJ2-7, with a weak D call TRBD2 (6 bases). The CDR3 consists of 13 residues. Trimming took off 5 bases at V and 13 bases at J, with 21 bases between the two ends. CDR1 is SGHTA, CDR2 FQGNSA, per germline. The CDR3 protein is CASSRKPPGLEYF. The CDR3 DNA follows: TGTGCCAGCAGCAGAAAACCACCGGGACTGGAATACTTC.

This chain connects TRBV3-1 (or the pseudogene TRBV3-2) to TRBJ1-2, with 8 nucleotides matching TRBD1. Trimming took 4 bases from V and 8 from J; bases not matched to a gene: 9. Looked up from germline, CDR1 is LGHDT and CDR2 is YNNKEL (reference sequence). This CDR3 is built from 14 residues. Written as DNA, the CDR3 is TGTGCCAGCAGCCGGGGGCAGGGGGCACGAGGCTACACCTTC. Amino acid sequence: CASSRGQGARGYTF.

The genes are TRBV5-1 and TRBJ1-4; 9 nucleotides match TRBD1. CDR3 size: 15 residues. CDR1 SGHRS and CDR2 YFSETQ come from the germline V gene. With 0 bases clipped from V and 8 bases from J, the junction kept 5 bases outside the gene matches. The CDR3 region is CASSLGTGVDEKLFF. CDR3 DNA sequence: TGCGCCAGCAGCTTGGGGACAGGGGTGGACGAAAAACTGTTTTTT. Looking up the rest from reference TRBV5-1 and TRBJ1-4 gives the full variable domain: KAGVTQTPRYLIKTRGQQVTLSCSPISGHRSVSWYQQTPGQGLQFLFEYFSETQRNKGNFPGRFSGRQFSNSRSEMNVSTLELGDSALYLCASSLGTGVDEKLFFGSGTQLSVL.

The gene calls are TRBV5-5 and TRBJ2-2; maybe TRBD1 (5 bases). Germline assignment: CDR1 SGHKS and CDR2 YYEKEE (reference sequence). V shed 4 bases and J shed 5 bases, with 12 bases lying between them. This CDR3 spans 14 amino acids. The chain's CDR3 is CASSGARGTGELFF. CDR3 DNA: TGTGCCAGCAGCGGGGCAAGGGGTACCGGGGAGCTGTTTTTT. Complete variable domain (other parts from reference TRBV5-5 and TRBJ2-2): DAGVTQSPTHLIKTRGQQVTLRCSPISGHKSVSWYQQVLGQGPQFIFQYYEKEERGRGNFPDRFSARQFPNYSSELNVNALLLGDSALYLCASSGARGTGELFFGEGSRLTVL.

V is TRBV7-6 and J is TRBJ1-4, with D possibly being TRBD1 (6 bases). Deletions cut 5 bases from V and 3 bases from J, with 10 bases between. Germline lookup yields CDR1 SGHVS and CDR2 FNYEAQ. The CDR3 is 14 amino acids. CDR3 residues: CASSAQGSNEKLFF. In nucleotides, the CDR3 is TGTGCCAGCAGCGCCCAGGGGTCTAATGAAAAACTGTTTTTT.

The CDR3 loop reads CASSQDRPSGYSYEQYF. The DNA of the CDR3 is TGTGCCAGCAGCCAAGATCGGCCTAGCGGCTACTCCTACGAGCAGTACTTC. The V gene is TRBV3-1 (or the pseudogene TRBV3-2), the J gene TRBJ2-7, with 7 bases identical to TRBD2. V shed 0 bases, J shed 0 bases, and the junction held 8 bases outside the gene matches. Germline CDR1 reads LGHDT; CDR2 reads YNNKEL (reference sequence). The CDR3 is 17 residues long.

V usage is TRBV30 and J usage is TRBJ2-5; 11 nucleotides line up with TRBD2. Germline CDR1 reads GTSNPN; CDR2 reads SVGIG (reference sequence). The CDR3 totals 15 residues. The V segment lost 3 bases and the J segment 3 bases; nucleotides outside the gene matches: 6. DNA for the CDR3: TGTGCCTGGAGCGACTTGACTAGCGGGGAAGAGACCCAGTACTTC. Its protein is CAWSDLTSGEETQYF. Supplemented by reference TRBV30 and TRBJ2-5, the full variable domain reads SQTIHQWPATLVQPVGSPLSLECTVEGTSNPNLYWYRQAAGRGLQLLFYSVGIGQISSEVPQNLSASRPQDRQFILSSKKLLLSDSGFYLCAWSDLTSGEETQYFGPGTRLLVL.

The J gene is TRBJ1-2, the V gene TRBV2; 10 nucleotides agree with TRBD1. This CDR3 spans 15 amino acids. V lost 8 bases and J lost 8; bases outside the gene matches: 14. Germline V lookup: CDR1 SNHLY, CDR2 FYNNEI. For the CDR3, the DNA is TGTGCCAGCTGCGAGACAGGGGGCCCCTGGGGGGGCTACACCTTC. This sequence encodes CASCETGGPWGGYTF.

This clone was observed a few times. V usage is TRBV11-3 and J usage is TRBJ2-2; 7 bases align to TRBD2. The CDR3 consists of 14 residues. The V and J ends lost 1 base and 6 bases, in that order; junction bases with no gene match: 2. Per the germline V gene, CDR1 is SGHNT and CDR2 is YENEEA. The DNA for the CDR3 is TGTGCCAGCAGCTTAGGGGGAGGGCCCGGGGAGCTGTTTTTT. This gives the protein CASSLGGGPGELFF.

V usage is TRBV2 and J usage is TRBJ1-1; D uncertain. The V gene's germline CDR1 is SNHLY and CDR2 FYNNEI. This CDR3 is 15 amino acids long. The V end was cut by 5 bases, the J end by 0 bases, with 13 bases between. CDR3 amino acids: CASSPAGGMNTEAFF. The CDR3 bases are TGTGCCAGCAGTCCTGCAGGAGGAATGAACACTGAAGCTTTCTTT.

The DNA of the CDR3 is TGTGCCAGCAGCCAAGGGCAGAACGGCTACACCTTC. Translation: CASSQGQNGYTF. V usage is TRBV3-1 (or the pseudogene TRBV3-2) and J usage is TRBJ1-2; D uncertain. V lost 1 base and J lost 8, with 8 bases in between. Germline V lookup: CDR1 LGHDT, CDR2 YNNKEL (reference sequence). This CDR3 is 12 amino acids long.

The chain employs TRBV5-5 and TRBJ1-2, with TRBD1 as a possible D gene (5 bases). Germline values: CDR1 SGHKS, CDR2 YYEKEE (reference sequence). Trimming cost V 4 bases and J 4 bases, with 20 bases left between them. CDR3 length: 16 amino acids. Here the CDR3 reads CASSENSQAILYGYTF. The CDR3 nucleotides read TGTGCCAGCAGCGAAAACTCACAGGCCATTCTCTATGGCTACACCTTC.

The chain links TRBV6-1 to TRBJ1-2; 7 bases line up with TRBD1. The CDR3 covers 20 residues. After removal of 2 bases from V and 13 bases from J, the junction contained 31 bases not matched to a gene. The germline V gene has CDR1 MNHNS and CDR2 SASEGT. CDR3 sequence (DNA): TGTGCCAGCAGTGAATTTTTGGGTTCCCGGAGCCTAGGGACAGCTAGACACGGCACCTTC. Translating it yields CASSEFLGSRSLGTARHGTF.

The chain joins TRBV4-1 to TRBJ2-2; D not resolved. Germline CDR1 reads MGHRA; CDR2 reads YSYEKL. V shed 0 bases and J shed 4 bases, with 12 bases lying between them. This CDR3 comprises 16 residues. The CDR3 DNA reads as TGCGCCAGCAGCCAAGAGAGGCTAGTGAGCACCGGGGAGCTGTTTTTT. Residues: CASSQERLVSTGELFF.

The CDR3 reads CASSLGQLLGNTIYF. The CDR3 nucleotides read TGTGCCAGCAGCTTAGGACAGCTCCTGGGAAACACCATATATTTT. The chain joins TRBV7-2 to TRBJ1-3; maybe TRBD1 (5 bases). Looked up from germline, CDR1 is SGHTA and CDR2 is FQGNSA. Deletions cut 1 base from V and 4 bases from J, with 11 bases between. CDR3 length: 15 residues.